This entry lists 10 T cell receptor beta chains sequenced from one sample in a study of memory CD4+ T cells and cytomegalovirus serostatus. Sequencing used immunoSEQ multiplex PCR; TCRdb keeps in-frame clones, though not all of them. The sample gives 55,000 to 65,000 clones, 81% of which show up once; more than 1% is in the top ten. Single viable CD3+CD4+CD8-CD45RO+ cells were sorted as the memory CD4+ T cells. Input material: memory CD4+ T cells from blood. The receptors shown here come from an adult in good health and CMV-seronegative.

V is TRBV5-4 and J is TRBJ1-1, with no clear D. The CDR3 sequence is 15 residues long. The V end was cut by 3 bases, the J end by 0 bases, with 12 bases between. The V gene's germline CDR1 is SGHNT and CDR2 YYREEE (reference sequence). CDR3 loop: CASSSDGVMNTEAFF. The CDR3 bases are TGTGCCAGCAGCTCGGACGGGGTCATGAACACTGAAGCTTTCTTT.

The CDR3 DNA is TGTGCCAGCGGAGATAGGGACCCGCGGACCCAGTACTTC. This codes for CASGDRDPRTQYF. The V and J genes are TRBV9 and TRBJ2-5; D tentatively reads TRBD1 or TRBD2 (5 bases each). Germline values: CDR1 SGDLS, CDR2 YYNGEE. The CDR3 totals 13 residues. The V and J ends lost 7 bases and 7 bases respectively, with 17 bases between them.

The chain links TRBV19 to TRBJ1-5, with 7 bases fitting TRBD1. The CDR3 has 16 amino acids. V lost 1 base to trimming and J lost 6 bases; unmatched junction nucleotides: 9. Germline lookup yields CDR1 LNHDA and CDR2 SQIVND (reference sequence). CDR3 sequence: CASSIARGRGRQPQHF. As DNA, the CDR3 is TGTGCCAGTAGTATAGCGAGGGGGCGGGGTCGTCAGCCCCAGCATTTT.

The chain employs TRBV7-9 and TRBJ2-7, with 10 bases that match TRBD1. The CDR3 is 16 amino acids. The germline CDR1 and CDR2 sequences are SEHNR and FQNEAQ (reference sequence). V lost 2 bases to trimming and J lost 9 bases; unmatched junction nucleotides: 13. The chain's CDR3 is CASSLFSGTGAAWQYF. CDR3 nucleotide sequence: TGTGCCAGCAGCTTATTTTCCGGGACAGGGGCTGCTTGGCAGTACTTC.

In its sample, this clone was seen a few times. The gene calls are TRBV18 and TRBJ2-7, with 7 bases that match TRBD2. This CDR3 is 15 amino acids long. V lost 4 bases and J lost 3; bases outside the gene matches: 9. Germline CDR1 and CDR2: KGHSH and LQKENI. The CDR3 here is CASSRGLADIYEQYF. As DNA, the CDR3 is TGTGCCAGCTCACGTGGGCTAGCGGATATCTACGAGCAGTACTTC.

The chain links TRBV6-6 to TRBJ1-2, with 8 bases matching TRBD1. The CDR3 is made up of 12 amino acids. Trimming at V came to 11 bases and at J to 2 bases, leaving 4 bases not matched to a gene. Germline CDR1 is MNHNY and CDR2 is SVGAGI (reference sequence). This CDR3 is CAARQGNYGYTF. The CDR3 nucleotides read TGTGCCGCCCGACAGGGGAACTATGGCTACACCTTC.

The chain recombines TRBV5-6 with TRBJ2-3; D possibly uses TRBD1 or TRBD2 (6 bases each). The V gene's germline CDR1 is SGHDT and CDR2 YYEEEE. With 5 bases removed from V and 5 bases from J, the gap between germline ends came to 15 bases. This CDR3 spans 14 amino acids. The CDR3 DNA follows: TGTGCCAGCAGGAGGGGGTTGGGGGGAGATACGCAGTATTTT. This translates into CASRRGLGGDTQYF. Complete variable domain (other parts from reference TRBV5-6 and TRBJ2-3): DAGVTQSPTHLIKTRGQQVTLRCSPKSGHDTVSWYQQALGQGPQFIFQYYEEEERQRGNFPDRFSGHQFPNYSSELNVNALLLGDSALYLCASRRGLGGDTQYFGPGTRLTVL.

This chain uses TRBV5-6 with TRBJ1-4, with D possibly being TRBD1 (5 bases). Germline V gene lookup returns CDR1 SGHDT and CDR2 YYEEEE. The CDR3 spans 13 residues. V was trimmed by 5 bases and J by 3 bases, leaving 8 bases between them. CDR3 sequence: CASSLRANEKLFF. CDR3 nucleotide sequence: TGTGCCAGCAGTCTCAGGGCTAATGAAAAACTGTTTTTT.

This clone turned up a few times. The chain links TRBV7-8 to TRBJ2-4; a weak D match, TRBD2 (7 bases). Germline CDR1 is SGHVS and CDR2 is FQNEAQ. This CDR3 comprises 16 residues. Trimming pared 4 bases from V and 7 bases from J, leaving 20 bases between. The CDR3 loop reads CASSSRGGAKGNIQYF. The CDR3 DNA sequence: TGTGCCAGCAGCTCCCGTGGGGGGGCTAAGGGGAACATTCAGTACTTC.

The V gene is TRBV6-1, the J gene TRBJ2-7; D is possibly TRBD1 (6 bases). V lost 6 bases, J lost 0 bases, and 12 bases lay in between. The CDR3 is 14 amino acids. Germline V gene sequence: CDR1 MNHNS, CDR2 SASEGT. CDR3 sequence reads: CASRARGNSYEQYF. For the CDR3, the DNA is TGTGCCAGCAGAGCCAGGGGCAACTCCTACGAGCAGTACTTC.